This passage covers 10 T cell receptor beta chains from one sample sequenced in a study of vaccination and CD4 T cells after COVID-19. Treatment described: roughly ten-day PBMC culture with coronavirus spike peptide pools or control peptides (ViraFEST assay). Sequencing of the DNA from cultured CD4+ T cells was carried out with the Oncomine TCR Beta short-read assay. TCRdb redid the calling of the PCR reads with MiXCR, one entry per CDR3 protein. The sample shows about 4,000 distinct CDR3 sequences, 35% to 50% of them seen only once. No antigen has been identified for these receptors. Sequenced: CD4+ T cells from blood, cultured in vitro. The source of these receptors is a human donor who had recovered from COVID-19.

This clonotype has only a few counts. The chain couples TRBV20-1 to TRBJ2-1, with 7 bases aligning to TRBD2. Germline lookup yields CDR1 DFQATT and CDR2 SNEGSKA (reference sequence). CDR3 length: 14 amino acids. J was trimmed by 5 bases and V by 6 bases; bases with no gene match: 10. CDR3 sequence reads: CSAISGTNNNEQFF. DNA of the CDR3: TGCAGTGCCATCTCCGGGACTAACAACAATGAGCAGTTCTTC.

This rearrangement joins TRBV14 to TRBJ2-7; D gene uncertain. The V end lost 4 bases, the J end lost 11 bases, and 15 bases lay between the germline ends. The germline CDR1 and CDR2 sequences are SGHDN and FVKESK. This CDR3 is 12 amino acids long. CDR3 nucleotides: TGTGCCAGCAGCCCCAAAGGTTCTAGGAAGTACTTC. Translation: CASSPKGSRKYF.

The rearrangement links TRBV7-2 to TRBJ2-2; D is uncertain. V lost 4 bases to trimming and J lost 0 bases, with 3 bases between them. Germline lookup yields CDR1 SGHTA and CDR2 FQGNSA. The CDR3 is 13 amino acids. The CDR3 region has the DNA TGTGCCAGCAGCTCGTCGAACACCGGGGAGCTGTTTTTT. Translated, it gives CASSSSNTGELFF.

The chain uses TRBV20-1 and TRBJ1-5; D not certain. Trimming took 3 bases from V and 4 from J, leaving 10 bases between them. Germline V gene lookup returns CDR1 DFQATT and CDR2 SNEGSKA (reference sequence). CDR3 length: 13 amino acids. The CDR3 DNA is TGCAGTGCTAGTGGAAGGCTAAATCAGCCCCAGCATTTT. Its protein is CSASGRLNQPQHF.

CDR3 region: CASSAAGSPSYGYTF. The CDR3 DNA is TGTGCCAGCAGTGCAGCAGGGAGCCCTTCGTATGGCTACACCTTC. The chain is built from TRBV2 and TRBJ1-2; possible D gene TRBD1, 5 bases. The CDR3 consists of 15 residues. The V end was cut by 4 bases, the J end by 5 bases, with 17 bases between. Germline assignment: CDR1 SNHLY and CDR2 FYNNEI.

In this sample, this clonotype turned up a few times. The chain uses TRBV11-1 and TRBJ2-5; D is unclear. Germline V lookup: CDR1 SGHAT, CDR2 FQDESV (reference sequence). V was clipped by 5 bases and J by 5 bases, with 9 bases between them. This CDR3 region has 12 residues. As DNA, the CDR3 is TGTGCCAGCAGCCCACTGCAGGAGACCCAGTACTTC. Residues: CASSPLQETQYF.

This chain connects TRBV5-1 to TRBJ1-5; D is perhaps TRBD1 (6 bases). From germline, CDR1 is SGHRS and CDR2 YFSETQ. The CDR3 extends over 15 amino acids. With 4 bases removed from V and 1 base from J, the gap between germline ends came to 12 bases. The chain's CDR3 is CASSRGGRSNQPQHF. The CDR3 nucleotides read TGCGCCAGCAGCAGAGGGGGTAGGAGCAATCAGCCCCAGCATTTT.

In this sample, this clonotype turned up a few times. The chain joins TRBV19 to TRBJ2-2; 9 bases align to TRBD1. This CDR3 has 15 amino acids. With 6 bases clipped from V and 5 bases from J, the junction kept 7 bases outside the gene matches. In germline, CDR1 is LNHDA, CDR2 SQIVND (reference sequence). In nucleotides, the CDR3 is TGTGCCAGTAGATCCTACAGGGGGCAAACCGGGGAGCTGTTTTTT. Translating gives CASRSYRGQTGELFF.

V gene TRBV7-9 combines with J gene TRBJ2-1, with D perhaps TRBD1 (6 bases). V was shortened by 3 bases and J by 6 bases, with 12 bases between the two germline ends. This CDR3 region has 14 residues. Germline values: CDR1 SEHNR, CDR2 FQNEAQ (reference sequence). The CDR3 loop reads CASSFGQGFNEQFF. The CDR3 coding sequence is TGTGCCAGCAGCTTTGGGCAGGGGTTCAATGAGCAGTTCTTC.

The CDR3 loop reads CASSLETTGELFF. In DNA, the CDR3 is TGTGCCAGCAGCTTAGAGACCACCGGGGAGCTGTTTTTT. The chain recombines TRBV7-9 with TRBJ2-2; D unresolved. Trimming left V 1 base short and J 4 bases short, with 4 bases between. The CDR3 is 13 residues long. CDR1 SEHNR and CDR2 FQNEAQ come from the germline V gene (reference sequence).